This T cell receptor beta chain was profiled in a study of T cell responses to AZD1222 COVID-19 vaccine. Sequencing was performed with immunoSEQ multiplex PCR; in TCRdb, only in-frame clones are kept and a portion is missing. The sample records over 120,000 clones, just over 90% being singletons. Note on this clone: Its antigen is unidentified.

Study results and limitations: Sampled repertoires all dated from after the peak T cell response. Unmutated variant regions reportedly attract nearly half of all spike-specific TCRs.

CDR3 length equals 19 residues. The ends were cut back, 6 bases at V and 0 bases at J, with 21 bases in the middle. Germline values: CDR1 SGHNT, CDR2 YENEEA. This chain links TRBV11-3 with TRBJ1-6; unclear D gene. The material sequenced was peripheral blood, taken on day 0 of AZD1222 vaccination. This TCR derives from an adult in good health. CDR3 protein: CASRTSEVDGYSYNSPLHF. DNA of the CDR3: TGTGCCAGCAGGACCTCTGAGGTGGACGGGTACTCCTATAATTCACCCCTCCACTTT.